These T cell receptor beta chains were read from a single sample in a study of human T cells and chemical hapten exposure. TCRdb passed the RACE reads through MiXCR, listing each CDR3 protein once. The sample lists roughly 100,000 distinct CDR3 sequences; approximately 9.7% were seen once. The sample comprised whole blood. The receptor set was obtained from a female donor in good health. Some clones in this sample may be carry-over from other donors' samples. The CDR3 runs from the conserved cysteine through the conserved F or W. The D gene is left open where the match is weak. Some rows have no size entry. The others give once, few or many, or a class for an expanded clone.

TRBV2	NA	few	TRBJ2-4	CASRTGLSLQYF	TGTGCCAGCAGAACTGGACTGTCCCTTCAGTACTTC
TRBV10-3	NA	few	TRBJ1-1	CAISESLGRMNTEAFF	TGTGCCATCAGTGAGAGCCTAGGACGAATGAACACTGAAGCTTTCTTT
TRBV19	TRBD1	few	TRBJ1-5	CASSIGPQGASQPQHF	TGTGCCAGTAGTATTGGTCCCCAGGGGGCGAGTCAGCCCCAGCATTTT
TRBV5-1	NA	few	TRBJ2-1	CASTRTTDRAYNEQFF	TGCGCCAGCACTAGAACGACGGACAGAGCCTACAATGAGCAGTTCTTC
TRBV7-6	NA	many	TRBJ1-1	CASSLAKTTEAFF	TGTGCCAGCAGCTTAGCGAAAACGACTGAAGCTTTCTTT
TRBV4-1	NA	many	TRBJ2-4	CASSQPWETGTKNIQYF	TGCGCCAGCAGCCAACCGTGGGAGACAGGGACTAAAAACATTCAGTACTTC
TRBV30	NA	many	TRBJ1-5	CAWSVPREPQPQHF	TGTGCCTGGAGTGTACCCAGGGAACCTCAGCCCCAGCATTTT
TRBV29-1	TRBD1	many	TRBJ2-3	CSVDRGQDTQYF	TGCAGCGTTGACAGGGGGCAAGATACGCAGTATTTT
TRBV28	NA	few	TRBJ2-7	CASSLGSVKAYEQYF	TGTGCCAGCAGTTTAGGGTCTGTTAAGGCCTACGAGCAGTACTTC
TRBV9	TRBD2	many	TRBJ2-1	CASSVGGLAGVGEQFF	TGTGCCAGCAGCGTAGGAGGACTAGCGGGAGTTGGTGAGCAGTTCTTC
TRBV28	NA	NA	TRBJ2-4	CASSLRTGIQYF	TGTGCCAGCAGTTTGCGGACGGGCATTCAGTACTTC
TRBV2	NA	NA	TRBJ1-4	CASRGSFRGEKLFF	TGTGCCAGCAGGGGGTCCTTTCGCGGGGAAAAACTGTTTTTT
TRBV6-6	TRBD2	NA	TRBJ2-1	CASRLAESYNEQFF	TGTGCCAGCCGGCTAGCGGAGTCCTACAATGAGCAGTTCTTC
TRBV24-1	NA	few	TRBJ1-4	CATSEADGEKLFF	TGTGCCACCAGTGAAGCAGACGGAGAAAAACTGTTTTTT
TRBV20-1	TRBD1	NA	TRBJ2-4	CSALLDRATLQYF	TGCAGTGCGCTCCTGGACAGGGCAACCCTTCAGTACTTC
TRBV5-1	NA	NA	TRBJ2-7	CASSSDLYEQYF	TGCGCCAGCAGTTCCGACCTCTACGAGCAGTACTTC
TRBV7-9	NA	many	TRBJ2-7	CASSLTEQYF	TGTGCCAGCAGCTTAACCGAGCAGTACTTC
TRBV27	TRBD2	many	TRBJ2-7	CASSSGLAGGYEQYF	TGTGCCAGCAGTTCAGGGCTAGCGGGAGGTTACGAGCAGTACTTC
TRBV19	TRBD1	few	TRBJ2-1	CASSISGQGVYNEQFF	TGTGCCAGTAGTATATCGGGGCAGGGGGTCTACAATGAGCAGTTCTTC
TRBV20-1	TRBD2	many	TRBJ2-7	CSARVSGSSYEQYF	TGCAGTGCTAGAGTGAGCGGGAGCTCCTACGAGCAGTACTTC
TRBV27	NA	few	TRBJ2-2	CASSLEGRNTGELFF	TGTGCCAGCAGTTTAGAGGGACGGAACACCGGGGAGCTGTTTTTT
TRBV10-3	TRBD2	many	TRBJ2-1	CAIRSGTYNEQFF	TGTGCCATCAGGAGCGGGACCTACAATGAGCAGTTCTTC
TRBV20-1	TRBD2	many	TRBJ2-1	CSARSGSSYNEQFF	TGCAGTGCTAGGAGCGGGAGCTCCTACAATGAGCAGTTCTTC
TRBV11-2	TRBD1	many	TRBJ2-5	CASSPTDREETQYF	TGTGCCAGCAGCCCGACGGACAGGGAAGAGACCCAGTACTTC
TRBV27	NA	few	TRBJ2-3	CASSPLGATDTQYF	TGTGCCAGCTCCCCCCTCGGGGCGACAGATACGCAGTATTTT
TRBV20-1	NA	many	TRBJ1-1	CSAPPSLRNTEAFF	TGCAGTGCCCCCCCCTCCCTCAGGAACACTGAAGCTTTCTTT
TRBV24-1	NA	many	TRBJ2-1	CATQGRMGNEQFF	TGTGCCACACAGGGTAGGATGGGCAATGAGCAGTTCTTC
TRBV24-1	TRBD1	NA	TRBJ2-1	CATSDTGGMDEQFF	TGTGCCACCAGTGATACAGGGGGCATGGATGAGCAGTTCTTC
TRBV20-1	TRBD1	many	TRBJ2-3	CSAWDRGSQYF	TGCAGTGCTTGGGACAGGGGGTCGCAGTATTTT
TRBV5-4	NA	many	TRBJ2-3	CASSLASGSTDTQYF	TGTGCCAGCAGCTTGGCCAGCGGAAGCACAGATACGCAGTATTTT
TRBV7-9	TRBD2	once	TRBJ2-7	CVSSLAAVGEQYF	TGTGTCAGCAGCCTAGCGGCAGTAGGCGAGCAGTACTTC
TRBV28	TRBD1	few	TRBJ1-4	CAIERGQGEKLFF	TGTGCCATCGAGAGGGGGCAGGGTGAAAAACTGTTTTTT
TRBV12-3/TRBV12-4	NA	many	TRBJ1-1	CASSFGGMNTEAFF	TGTGCCAGCAGTTTTGGGGGGATGAACACTGAAGCTTTCTTT
TRBV12-3/TRBV12-4	NA	many	TRBJ1-1	CASSGHMNTEAFF	TGTGCCAGCAGTGGACACATGAACACTGAAGCTTTCTTT
TRBV28	NA	NA	TRBJ1-2	CASIMPGTIYGYTF	TGTGCCAGCATCATGCCCGGGACAATCTATGGCTACACCTTC
TRBV28	NA	many	TRBJ1-6	CASSSFRVNSPLHF	TGTGCCAGCAGTTCATTTAGAGTGAATTCACCCCTCCACTTT
TRBV7-9	TRBD1	many	TRBJ1-2	CASRSTGMNYGYTF	TGTGCCAGCAGATCGACAGGGATGAACTATGGCTACACCTTC
TRBV7-2	NA	NA	TRBJ2-5	CASSPAGSQETQYF	TGTGCCAGCAGCCCGGCTGGGTCCCAAGAGACCCAGTACTTC
TRBV9	TRBD2	many	TRBJ2-5	CASSVDSGSGETQYF	TGTGCCAGCAGCGTTGATAGCGGGAGCGGTGAGACCCAGTACTTC
TRBV20-1	NA	few	TRBJ2-2	CSAGPSGELFF	TGCAGTGCAGGACCTTCCGGGGAGCTGTTTTTT
TRBV2	TRBD1	many	TRBJ2-3	CASNRQGATNTQYF	TGTGCCAGCAATCGACAGGGGGCTACGAATACGCAGTATTTT
TRBV7-9	NA	few	TRBJ2-5	CASSPDGIETQYF	TGTGCCAGCAGCCCGGACGGCATCGAGACCCAGTACTTC